These 20 T cell receptor beta chains originate from one sample sequenced in a study of blood T cell repertoires in COVID-19. The assay was immunoSEQ multiplex PCR, and TCRdb's table has in-frame clones only and misses some. Of around 81,000 clones in the sample, around nine tenths are singletons; the top ten hold around 1.9%. The sample consisted of peripheral blood. All receptors derive from a woman aged 55 to 70 with acute or convalescent COVID-19.

V usage is TRBV29-1 and J usage is TRBJ1-1; possible D gene TRBD1, 6 bases. The germline V gene encodes CDR1 SQVTM and CDR2 ANQGSEA. Trimming stripped 6 bases from V and 2 bases from J, with 10 bases between. The CDR3 runs to 12 residues. The CDR3 loop is CSVGQYNTEAFF. The DNA for the CDR3 is TGCAGCGTCGGACAGTACAACACTGAAGCTTTCTTT.

V usage is TRBV7-2 and J usage is TRBJ1-1; D ambiguous. V gave up 1 base and J gave up 10 bases, with 16 bases separating them. This CDR3 has 14 amino acids. In germline, CDR1 is SGHTA, CDR2 FQGNSA. CDR3: CASSLGGSSGGAFF. DNA for the CDR3: TGTGCCAGCAGCTTAGGAGGGAGCAGTGGTGGAGCTTTCTTT.

The chain uses TRBV6-2 or TRBV6-3 and TRBJ1-2; D is unclear. The germline V gene has CDR1 MNHEY and CDR2 SVGEGT. The CDR3 spans 12 residues. V was trimmed by 2 bases and J by 5 bases, leaving 6 bases between them. The CDR3 DNA follows: TGTGCCAGCAGTTACAGAGTTTATGGCTACACCTTC. Its protein product is CASSYRVYGYTF.

The rearrangement joins TRBV7-3 to TRBJ2-3; D perhaps matches TRBD1 (6 bases). V was pared by 6 bases and J by 4 bases, with 17 bases between. CDR3 size: 15 residues. CDR1 is SGHTA, CDR2 FQGTGA, per germline. The CDR3 region has the DNA TGTGCCAGCAGTCGAACAGGGAATAGGGCAGATACGCAGTATTTT. Amino acids: CASSRTGNRADTQYF.

The rearrangement links TRBV6-4 to TRBJ1-6; TRBD1 is a possible D gene (6 bases). Germline CDR1 is MRHNA and CDR2 is SNTAGT. The CDR3 length is 14 residues. Between the trimmed V and J ends, which lost 6 bases and 7 bases, there was a span of 13 bases. The CDR3 bases are TGTGCCAGCAGCGAAACAGGGATCAATTCACCCCTCCACTTT. Its translation is CASSETGINSPLHF.

The CDR3 DNA reads TGTGCCAGCTCACCAGCCGGGGGTGAAGCTTTCTTT. Translation gives CASSPAGGEAFF. The chain links TRBV18 to TRBJ1-1, with D possibly TRBD1 on 5 matching bases. The germline gives CDR1 KGHSH, CDR2 LQKENI. The CDR3 extends over 12 amino acids. V was cut by 2 bases and J by 7 bases, with 8 bases left in between.

V gene TRBV4-3 combines with J gene TRBJ1-2; D is undetermined. This CDR3 is built from 13 residues. V was cut by 2 bases and J by 6 bases, with 10 bases left in between. Germline V gives CDR1 LGHNA, CDR2 YSLEER. Here the CDR3 DNA reads TGCGCCAGCAGCCAACCCGGGGTTGATGGCTACACCTTC. Its protein product is CASSQPGVDGYTF.

The chain combines TRBV6-5 with TRBJ1-4; weak D call: TRBD1 (6 bases). Trimming removed 6 bases from V and 5 bases from J, with 13 bases in between. The CDR3 is made up of 14 amino acids. Germline CDR1 reads MNHEY; CDR2 reads SVGAGI. This CDR3 is CASSPGQRNEKLFF. CDR3 coding DNA: TGTGCCAGCAGCCCGGGACAAAGAAATGAAAAACTGTTTTTT.

The gene calls are TRBV7-2 and TRBJ2-1; weak D call: TRBD2 (6 bases). The CDR3 extends over 15 amino acids. With 2 bases removed from V and 7 bases from J, the gap between germline ends came to 15 bases. CDR1 is SGHTA and CDR2 is FQGNSA in the germline V gene. The CDR3 DNA follows: TGTGCCAGCAGCTTAAAACCACTAGCAGGTAATGAGCAGTTCTTC. This translates into CASSLKPLAGNEQFF. Complete variable domain (other parts from reference TRBV7-2 and TRBJ2-1): GAGVSQSPSNKVTEKGKDVELRCDPISGHTALYWYRQSLGQGLEFLIYFQGNSAPDKSGLPSDRFSAERTGGSVSTLTIQRTQQEDSAVYLCASSLKPLAGNEQFFGPGTRLTVL.

V gene TRBV5-1 combines with J gene TRBJ2-7; D may be TRBD1 (6 bases). Germline lookup yields CDR1 SGHRS and CDR2 YFSETQ. Trimming took 2 bases from V and 9 from J, leaving 12 bases between them. The CDR3 is made up of 12 amino acids. The CDR3 region is CASSLQGLGQYF. For the CDR3, the DNA is TGCGCCAGCAGCTTACAGGGCCTCGGGCAGTACTTC.

The chain has TRBV5-1 and TRBJ2-7; D ambiguous. Germline V lookup: CDR1 SGHRS, CDR2 YFSETQ. The CDR3 contains 14 residues. Trimming took off 4 bases at V and 4 bases at J, with 15 bases between the two ends. In DNA form, the CDR3 reads TGCGCCAGCAGCGGTCAGACACTCGATTACGAGCAGTACTTC. Translated, it gives CASSGQTLDYEQYF.

The chain has TRBV5-6 and TRBJ1-2, with D unresolved. Per germline, CDR1 SGHDT and CDR2 YYEEEE. Trimming removed 4 bases at V and 2 bases at J, with 12 bases between. The CDR3 contains 14 residues. CDR3 residues: CASSRTGINYGYTF. CDR3 DNA: TGTGCCAGCAGCAGAACCGGGATAAACTATGGCTACACCTTC.

V gene TRBV2 combines with J gene TRBJ2-1; TRBD2 matches 7 bases. The CDR3 covers 14 residues. Germline V gene sequence: CDR1 SNHLY, CDR2 FYNNEI. J was trimmed by 7 bases and V by 5 bases; bases with no gene match: 8. CDR3 in DNA: TGTGCCAGCAGTTGGGGGGGTGGCAGTAATGAGCAGTTCTTC. Amino acid sequence: CASSWGGGSNEQFF.

The chain combines TRBV7-3 with TRBJ2-7; TRBD2 agrees at 8 bases. CDR1 and CDR2 from the germline V gene are SGHTA and FQGTGA. The CDR3 extends over 15 amino acids. V trimming: 5 bases; J trimming: 4 bases; junction bases outside the gene matches: 10. The chain's CDR3 is CASSARGGGRYEQYF. The CDR3, as DNA: TGTGCCAGCAGCGCCCGGGGGGGTGGAAGGTACGAGCAGTACTTC.

This chain's CDR3 is CASSLDAGATGELFF. CDR3 DNA sequence: TGTGCCAGCAGCTTGGATGCGGGGGCCACCGGGGAGCTGTTTTTT. This rearrangement joins TRBV5-4 to TRBJ2-2; TRBD2 might be the D (7 bases). The germline V gene has CDR1 SGHNT and CDR2 YYREEE (reference sequence). The CDR3 covers 15 residues. Trimming removed 0 bases from V and 4 bases from J, with 10 bases in between.

The chain employs TRBV7-2 and TRBJ2-5; a possible D gene is TRBD2 (5 bases). V was pared by 2 bases and J by 5 bases, with 18 bases between. Germline CDR1 SGHTA, CDR2 FQGNSA. This CDR3 region has 16 residues. The CDR3 loop reads CASSLIPSRGGETQYF. CDR3 bases: TGTGCCAGCAGCTTAATACCCAGTCGGGGTGGTGAGACCCAGTACTTC. Using reference TRBV7-2 and TRBJ2-5 for the parts outside the CDR3, the full variable domain is GAGVSQSPSNKVTEKGKDVELRCDPISGHTALYWYRQSLGQGLEFLIYFQGNSAPDKSGLPSDRFSAERTGGSVSTLTIQRTQQEDSAVYLCASSLIPSRGGETQYFGPGTRLLVL.

The V gene is TRBV6-6, the J gene TRBJ2-3; TRBD1 might be the D (6 bases). This CDR3 region has 13 residues. The V and J ends lost 5 bases and 9 bases respectively, with 15 bases between them. Germline CDR1 is MNHNY and CDR2 is SVGAGI (reference sequence). CDR3 loop: CASSPDRGGTQYF. CDR3 sequence (DNA): TGTGCCAGCAGTCCTGACCGAGGGGGAACGCAGTATTTT.

The chain combines TRBV5-5 with TRBJ1-1, with TRBD1 matching over 10 bases. The junction had 6 bases not matched to a gene; V was cut back by 2 bases and J by 5 bases. Germline V gene lookup returns CDR1 SGHKS and CDR2 YYEKEE (reference sequence). The CDR3 contains 15 residues. The CDR3 coding sequence is TGTGCCAGCAGCTTCGCCGGGACAGGGGAAACTGAAGCTTTCTTT. Its translation is CASSFAGTGETEAFF.

This chain connects TRBV14 to TRBJ2-3; 9 nucleotides align to TRBD1. Germline V gives CDR1 SGHDN, CDR2 FVKESK. The CDR3 is 14 amino acids. The J segment lost 5 bases and the V segment lost 5 bases, leaving 5 bases of the junction unmatched. CDR3 loop: CASSTQGARDTQYF. CDR3 DNA: TGTGCCAGCAGCACACAGGGGGCAAGAGATACGCAGTATTTT.

The chain couples TRBV4-3 to TRBJ2-3; 9 bases align to TRBD2. Germline lookup yields CDR1 LGHNA and CDR2 YSLEER. CDR3 size: 16 residues. V lost 4 bases, J lost 4 bases, and 9 bases stayed unmatched. The chain's CDR3 is CASSRTPSGEPDTQYF. CDR3 in DNA: TGCGCCAGCAGCCGGACCCCTAGCGGGGAACCAGATACGCAGTATTTT.